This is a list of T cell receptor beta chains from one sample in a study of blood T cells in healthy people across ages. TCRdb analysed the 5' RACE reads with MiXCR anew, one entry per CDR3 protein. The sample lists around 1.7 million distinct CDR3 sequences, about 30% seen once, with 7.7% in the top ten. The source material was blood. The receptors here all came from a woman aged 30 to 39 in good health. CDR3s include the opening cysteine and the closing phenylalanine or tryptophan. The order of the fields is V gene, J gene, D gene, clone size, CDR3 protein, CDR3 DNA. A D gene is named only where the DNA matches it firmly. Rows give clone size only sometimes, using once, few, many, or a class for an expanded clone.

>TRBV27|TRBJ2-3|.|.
CASSIRPQGTDTQYF
TGTGCCAGCAGTATTCGCCCTCAGGGGACAGATACGCAGTATTTT
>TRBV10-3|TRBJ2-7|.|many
CAISEGWGLPPPYEQYF
TGTGCCATCAGTGAAGGATGGGGCCTTCCCCCCCCCTACGAGCAGTACTTC
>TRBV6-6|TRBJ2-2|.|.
CASSYVGALTGELFF
TGTGCCAGCAGTTACGTAGGGGCTCTCACCGGGGAGCTGTTTTTT
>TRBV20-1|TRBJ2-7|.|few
CSATLPSATYEQYF
TGCAGTGCAACTCTTCCTAGCGCAACCTACGAGCAGTACTTC
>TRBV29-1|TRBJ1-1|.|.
CSVGYRETEAFF
TGCAGCGTTGGTTACAGGGAGACTGAAGCTTTCTTT
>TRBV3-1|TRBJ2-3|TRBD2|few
CASSQEAGLPDTQYF
TGTGCCAGCAGCCAAGAAGCGGGATTGCCAGATACGCAGTATTTT
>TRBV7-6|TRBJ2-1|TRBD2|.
CASSEYSGGAGNEQFF
TGTGCCAGCAGCGAATACAGCGGGGGGGCCGGCAATGAGCAGTTCTTC
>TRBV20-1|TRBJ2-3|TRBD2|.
CSATGSVDSGGSDTQYF
TGCAGTGCCACGGGTTCAGTAGATAGCGGGGGCTCAGATACGCAGTATTTT
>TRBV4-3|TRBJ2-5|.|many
CASSLGAGTQDTQYF
TGCGCCAGCAGCCTCGGCGCAGGAACTCAAGATACCCAGTACTTC
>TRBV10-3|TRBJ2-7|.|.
CAIRAGTLSYEQYF
TGTGCCATCAGGGCCGGGACACTCTCCTACGAGCAGTACTTC
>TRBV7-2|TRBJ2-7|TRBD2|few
CASSSYRGSGSNYEQYF
TGTGCCAGCAGCTCCTATCGGGGTAGCGGGAGCAATTACGAGCAGTACTTC
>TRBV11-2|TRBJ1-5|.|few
CSSSSRENQPQHF
TGTTCCAGCAGCTCAAGGGAAAATCAGCCCCAGCATTTT
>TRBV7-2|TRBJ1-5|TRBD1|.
CASSTRQGDQPQHF
TGTGCCAGCAGCACCCGACAGGGGGATCAGCCCCAGCATTTT
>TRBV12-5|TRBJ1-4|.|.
CASGSGRDIGEKLFF
TGTGCTAGTGGCTCAGGACGGGACATTGGTGAAAAACTGTTTTTT
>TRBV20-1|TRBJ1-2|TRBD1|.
CSARDGGGIYGYTF
TGCAGTGCTAGAGATGGAGGGGGCATCTATGGCTACACCTTC
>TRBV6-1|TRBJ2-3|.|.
CASINYLGGGTDTQYF
TGTGCCAGCATCAACTACCTCGGCGGAGGCACAGATACGCAGTATTTT
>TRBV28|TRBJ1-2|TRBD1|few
CASRPSTGANYSYTF
TGTGCCAGCAGGCCCTCGACAGGGGCCAACTATAGCTACACCTTC
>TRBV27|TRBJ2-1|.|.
CASSKESTYNEQFF
TGTGCCAGCAGTAAGGAATCTACCTACAATGAGCAGTTCTTC
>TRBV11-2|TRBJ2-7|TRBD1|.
CASSPQDRGEAYEQYF
TGTGCCAGCAGCCCCCAGGACAGGGGAGAAGCCTACGAGCAGTACTTC
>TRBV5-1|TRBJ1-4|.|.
CASSDEPGGNEKLFF
TGCGCCAGCAGCGATGAACCCGGGGGTAATGAAAAACTGTTTTTT
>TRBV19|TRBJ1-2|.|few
CASSDGRPPYGYTF
TGTGCCAGTTCTGACGGGCGGCCTCCCTATGGCTACACCTTC
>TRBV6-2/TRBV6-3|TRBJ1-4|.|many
CASSLRTFNEKLFF
TGTGCCAGCAGCCTCCGGACCTTCAATGAAAAACTGTTTTTT
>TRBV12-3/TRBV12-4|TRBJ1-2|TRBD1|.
CASSRDRGLDYGYTF
TGTGCCAGCAGTCGGGACAGGGGGCTTGACTATGGCTACACCTTC
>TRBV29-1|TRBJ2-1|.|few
CSVEDDPGLTQFF
TGCAGCGTTGAAGACGACCCGGGACTGACGCAGTTCTTC
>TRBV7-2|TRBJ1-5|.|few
CASSLGSLSNQPQHF
TGTGCCAGCAGCTTAGGGAGCCTTAGCAATCAGCCCCAGCATTTT
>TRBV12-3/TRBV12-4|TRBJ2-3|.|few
CASSHQLQRATQDF
TGTGCCAGCAGTCACCAACTACAGCGAGCTACGCAGGATTTT
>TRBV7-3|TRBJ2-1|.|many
CASRTGIDNEQFF
TGTGCCAGCCGTACAGGGATCGACAATGAGCAGTTCTTC
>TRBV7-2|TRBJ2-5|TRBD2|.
CASSFDAGGGETQYF
TGTGCCAGCAGCTTTGACGCGGGGGGAGGAGAGACCCAGTACTTC
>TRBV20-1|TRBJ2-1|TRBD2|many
CSARPSGRVRNEQFF
TGCAGTGCTAGACCGAGCGGGAGAGTAAGAAATGAGCAGTTCTTC
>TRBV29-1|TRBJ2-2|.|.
CSVGTIPAGELFF
TGCAGCGTGGGGACAATCCCGGCCGGGGAGCTGTTTTTT
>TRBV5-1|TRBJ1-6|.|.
CASSQRSYNSPLHF
TGCGCCAGCAGCCAACGCTCCTATAATTCACCCCTCCACTTT
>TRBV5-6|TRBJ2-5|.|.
CASSLDVGTDEPGYQETQYF
TGTGCCAGCAGCTTGGATGTTGGGACGGATGAACCGGGGTACCAAGAGACCCAGTACTTC
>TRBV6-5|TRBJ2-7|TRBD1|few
CASSLRTGKYEQYF
TGTGCCAGCAGTTTACGGACAGGGAAGTACGAGCAGTACTTC
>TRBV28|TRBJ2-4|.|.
CASNLRGAKNIQYF
TGTGCCAGCAACCTCAGGGGAGCCAAAAACATTCAGTACTTC
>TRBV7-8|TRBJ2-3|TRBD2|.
CASSLYRGRTSGRAEDTQYF
TGTGCCAGCAGCCTGTACAGGGGAAGAACTAGCGGGAGGGCCGAAGATACGCAGTATTTT
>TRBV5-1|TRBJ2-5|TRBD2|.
CASSFSGGGSQETQYF
TGCGCCAGCAGCTTCAGCGGGGGGGGCTCCCAAGAGACCCAGTACTTC
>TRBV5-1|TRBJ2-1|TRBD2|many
CASSWFGLAGGNEQFF
TGCGCCAGCAGCTGGTTCGGACTAGCGGGAGGCAATGAGCAGTTCTTC
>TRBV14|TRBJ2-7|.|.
CASSPFRAVTHEQYF
TGTGCCAGCAGCCCCTTTAGGGCCGTGACCCACGAGCAGTACTTC
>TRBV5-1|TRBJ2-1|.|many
CASSQPAGDEQFF
TGCGCCAGCAGCCAACCTGCTGGGGATGAGCAGTTCTTC
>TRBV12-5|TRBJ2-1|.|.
CVSGQTEGNEQFF
TGTGTTAGTGGTCAAACTGAAGGAAATGAGCAGTTCTTC
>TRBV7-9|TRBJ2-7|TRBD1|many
CASSSGQGRFEQYF
TGTGCCAGCAGCTCGGGACAGGGGAGGTTCGAGCAGTACTTC
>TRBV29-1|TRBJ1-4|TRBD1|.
CSAQDRGLRGEKRFF
TGCAGCGCTCAAGACAGGGGTCTCCGCGGTGAAAAACGGTTTTTT
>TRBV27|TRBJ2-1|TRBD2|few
CASSLLGGVAFNEQFF
TGTGCCAGCAGTTTACTGGGGGGGGTAGCATTCAATGAGCAGTTCTTC
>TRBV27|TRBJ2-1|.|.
CASSRSGTGIYEQFF
TGTGCCAGCAGTCGAAGCGGGACAGGTATCTACGAGCAGTTCTTC
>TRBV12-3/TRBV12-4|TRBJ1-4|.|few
CASSSGAGASTNEKLFF
TGTGCCAGCAGTTCGGGCGCGGGGGCCTCAACTAATGAAAAACTGTTTTTT
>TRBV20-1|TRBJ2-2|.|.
CSARDSKATGELFF
TGCAGTGCTAGAGATTCGAAGGCTACCGGGGAGCTGTTTTTT
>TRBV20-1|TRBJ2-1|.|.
CSAREPTGAGETQFF
TGCAGTGCTAGAGAGCCGACAGGGGCGGGAGAGACCCAGTTCTTC
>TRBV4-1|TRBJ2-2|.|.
CASSHQGSNTGELFF
TGCGCCAGCAGCCACCAGGGGTCCAACACCGGGGAGCTGTTTTTT
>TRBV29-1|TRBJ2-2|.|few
CSVDELNTGELFF
TGCAGCGTTGACGAGCTAAACACCGGGGAGCTGTTTTTT
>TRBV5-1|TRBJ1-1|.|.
CASSQGGGGGTEAFF
TGCGCCAGCAGCCAAGGGGGGGGAGGTGGAACTGAGGCTTTCTTT
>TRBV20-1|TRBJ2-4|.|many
CSARQGQQLDIQYF
TGCAGTGCTCGCCAGGGGCAGCAACTCGACATTCAGTACTTC